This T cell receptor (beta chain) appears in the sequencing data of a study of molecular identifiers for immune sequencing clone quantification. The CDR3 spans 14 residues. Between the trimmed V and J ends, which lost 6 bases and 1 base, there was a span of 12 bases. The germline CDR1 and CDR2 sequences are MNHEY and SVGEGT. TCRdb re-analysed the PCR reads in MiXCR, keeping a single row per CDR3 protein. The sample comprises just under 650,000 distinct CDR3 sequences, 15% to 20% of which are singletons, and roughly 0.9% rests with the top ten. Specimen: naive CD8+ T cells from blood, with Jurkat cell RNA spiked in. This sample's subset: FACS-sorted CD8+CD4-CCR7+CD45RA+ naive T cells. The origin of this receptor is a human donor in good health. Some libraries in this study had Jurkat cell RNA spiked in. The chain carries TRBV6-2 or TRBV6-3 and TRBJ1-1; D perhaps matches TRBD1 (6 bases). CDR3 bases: TGTGCCAGCAGCGTAAGGGGGGCGAACACTGAAGCTTTCTTT. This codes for CASSVRGANTEAFF.